This TCR beta chain appears in the sequencing data of a study of shared clonotypes between healthy human individuals. Broader study findings: Among a few donors, roughly 5% of naive CD4 clonotypes were found in common. Memory subsets generally showed lower estimated richness than naive subsets.

The assay ran at deep level. The method was immunoSEQ multiplex PCR; TCRdb's version includes in-frame clones alone and lacks a portion of them. The sample includes approximately 2,000,000 clones, roughly 95% of them seen just once. A note on this clone: The antigen remains undetermined.

Germline V gene data show CDR1 as SGHVS and CDR2 as FQNEAQ. The trim removed 5 bases at V and 1 base at J, leaving 3 bases unmatched. The CDR3 runs 14 residues. Naive CD8 isolation took CD45RO-negative cells positively selected for CCR7 and excluded terminally differentiated effector memory CD45RA+ cells. Sample: naive CD8+ T cells from PBMCs. The TCR sequence derives from a man aged 18 to 30 in good health. Some clones in this sample may be carry-over from other donors' samples. This sequence joins TRBV7-8 and TRBJ2-3; 7 bases line up with TRBD1. The chain's CDR3 is CASSPGTGTDTQYF. Here the CDR3 DNA reads TGTGCCAGCAGCCCCGGGACAGGCACAGATACGCAGTATTTT.